This passage covers 24 T cell receptor beta chains from one sample sequenced in a study of Graves' ophthalmopathy and Graves' hyperthyroidism. The authors amplified TCR beta CDR3 regions from RNA transcripts. The first round was an RT-PCR with HTBI primers, and the second round was a multiplex PCR. One entry per CDR3 protein results from TCRdb running MiXCR on the multiplex PCR reads. The sample lists about 1.2 million distinct CDR3 sequences, roughly 35% occurring once. The sequenced sample was peripheral blood or thyroid tissue (not recorded which). The receptors were gathered from an adult man with Graves' hyperthyroidism.

This clonotype was detected ten times or more. The chain links TRBV7-9 to TRBJ2-7; TRBD2 matches at 12 bases. Trimming cost V 5 bases and J 3 bases; bases outside gene matches: 5. This CDR3 is 15 amino acids long. In germline, CDR1 is SEHNR, CDR2 FQNEAQ (reference sequence). In DNA form, the CDR3 reads TGTGCCAGCAGCCGGACTAGCGGGACGAACTACGAGCAGTACTTC. Translating it yields CASSRTSGTNYEQYF.

In this sample, this clonotype turned up many times. The chain combines TRBV12-3 or TRBV12-4 with TRBJ1-2, with D possibly TRBD1 on 5 matching bases. Trimming pared 0 bases from V and 8 bases from J, leaving 16 bases between. The CDR3 runs to 15 residues. Written as DNA, the CDR3 is TGTGCCAGCAGTTTAGCCGGGACGGCGGTCTTGGGCTACACCTTC. Translated: CASSLAGTAVLGYTF.

The J gene is TRBJ2-7, the V gene TRBV28; 11 bases line up with TRBD1. CDR3 length: 17 residues. Germline-derived CDR1 and CDR2 are MDHEN and SYDVKM. With 2 bases clipped from V and 4 bases from J, the junction kept 10 bases outside the gene matches. CDR3 in DNA: TGTGCCAGCAGTTTAAGGACCACCGGGACAGGGGGTTACGAGCAGTACTTC. It codes for CASSLRTTGTGGYEQYF.

This clonotype came up a few times. The chain combines TRBV20-1 with TRBJ2-5; 8 nucleotides agree with TRBD1. The CDR3 is made up of 13 amino acids. V was clipped by 3 bases and J by 5 bases; unmatched bases: 5. From germline, CDR1 is DFQATT and CDR2 SNEGSKA (reference sequence). Here the CDR3 DNA reads TGCAGTGCTAGGGACAGGGTGGGCGAGACCCAGTACTTC. Translating gives CSARDRVGETQYF.

This chain links TRBV5-1 with TRBJ2-2; TRBD2 aligns across 10 bases. CDR3 size: 16 residues. Per germline, CDR1 SGHRS and CDR2 YFSETQ. Unmatched junction bases numbered 5, after V lost 0 bases and J lost 6 bases. The CDR3 DNA is TGCGCCAGCAGCTTGGTTGCTAGCGGGAGCTCCGGGGAGCTGTTTTTT. It is translated as CASSLVASGSSGELFF.

At least ten counts were recorded for this clonotype. This rearrangement joins TRBV7-9 to TRBJ1-2; TRBD1 is a possible D gene (5 bases). CDR3 length: 12 residues. The germline V gene has CDR1 SEHNR and CDR2 FQNEAQ (reference sequence). Trimming took 2 bases from V and 7 from J, leaving 8 bases between them. The CDR3 loop reads CASSLTGGGYTF. In nucleotides, the CDR3 is TGTGCCAGCAGCTTAACAGGAGGTGGCTACACCTTC. Full variable domain (remainder filled in from reference TRBV7-9 and TRBJ1-2): DTGVSQNPRHKITKRGQNVTFRCDPISEHNRLYWYRQTLGQGPEFLTYFQNEAQLEKSRLLSDRFSAERPKGSFSTLEIQRTEQGDSAMYLCASSLTGGGYTFGSGTRLTVV.

This chain connects TRBV7-9 to TRBJ2-6, with 9 bases lining up with TRBD1. The J segment lost 0 bases and the V segment lost 7 bases, leaving 10 bases of the junction unmatched. The CDR3 runs to 18 residues. Germline CDR1 and CDR2: SEHNR and FQNEAQ (reference sequence). The CDR3 DNA reads TGTGCCAGCATGACAGGGGGGGACCCGCGCTCTGGGGCCAACGTCCTGACTTTC. This translates into CASMTGGDPRSGANVLTF.

The CDR3 bases are TGCGCCAGCAGTCAACAACAGTCCTACGAGCAGTACTTC. Its translation is CASSQQQSYEQYF. The chain couples TRBV4-1 to TRBJ2-7; D is unclear. The V gene lost 6 bases and the J gene lost 1 base, with 10 bases spanning the gap. The length of the CDR3 is 13 residues. Germline V CDR1 and CDR2: MGHRA, YSYEKL.

This clonotype showed up just a few times. The V gene is TRBV11-2, the J gene TRBJ2-7; D might be TRBD1 (5 bases). The V end was cut by 5 bases, the J end by 4 bases, with 18 bases between. CDR1 and CDR2 from the germline V gene are SGHAT and FQNNGV. This CDR3 contains 15 residues. This CDR3 is CASSPTSSQGYEQYF. The CDR3 nucleotides read TGTGCCAGCAGCCCGACATCATCCCAGGGTTACGAGCAGTACTTC. The full variable domain, completed using reference TRBV11-2 and TRBJ2-7, is EAGVAQSPRYKIIEKRQSVAFWCNPISGHATLYWYQQILGQGPKLLIQFQNNGVVDDSQLPKDRFSAERLKGVDSTLKIQPAKLEDSAVYLCASSPTSSQGYEQYFGPGTRLTVT.

The rearrangement links TRBV11-2 to TRBJ1-4; 7 bases line up with TRBD1. From germline, CDR1 is SGHAT and CDR2 FQNNGV. V lost 6 bases to trimming and J lost 10 bases; unmatched junction nucleotides: 11. The CDR3 extends over 14 amino acids. CDR3 nucleotides: TGTGCCAGCAGACCGGGACAGAAGGGTGGAAAACTGTTTTTT. Protein: CASRPGQKGGKLFF.

CDR3 sequence (DNA): TGCAGTGCTAGCTTCCAAGTGCGGACCCAGTACTTC. Translated, it gives CSASFQVRTQYF. The chain has TRBV20-1 and TRBJ2-5, with unresolved D. CDR1 DFQATT and CDR2 SNEGSKA come from the germline V gene (reference sequence). The germline V and J ends were trimmed by 3 bases and 7 bases, with 12 bases remaining between them. The CDR3 spans 12 residues.

This clonotype was seen many times. The rearrangement uses TRBV5-1 and TRBJ1-2; 11 nucleotides align to TRBD1. This CDR3 contains 15 residues. The trim removed 4 bases at V and 7 bases at J, leaving 9 bases unmatched. Per germline, CDR1 SGHRS and CDR2 YFSETQ. Here the CDR3 reads CASSPSGQGARGYTF. CDR3 sequence (DNA): TGCGCCAGCAGCCCCTCCGGACAGGGGGCTCGTGGCTACACCTTC.

As to this clonotype: It may be a read error: a sequence one base away is much more abundant. The V and J genes are TRBV14 and TRBJ1-2; a possible D gene is TRBD1 (5 bases). The CDR3 loop spans 14 amino acids. Trimming took 8 bases from V and 4 from J, leaving 17 bases between them. Germline assignment: CDR1 SGHDN and CDR2 FVKESK. CDR3 DNA sequence: TGTGCCAGCTCCGACAGAGAATCTAGCTATGGCTACACCTTC. Translation gives CASSDRESSYGYTF. The full variable domain, rest sourced from reference TRBV14 and TRBJ1-2, is EAGVTQFPSHSVIEKGQTVTLRCDPISGHDNLYWYRRVMGKEIKFLLHFVKESKQDESGMPNNRFLAERTGGTYSTLKVQPAELEDSGVYFCASSDRESSYGYTFGSGTRLTVV.

This clonotype was seen only a few times. The V gene is TRBV7-2, the J gene TRBJ2-2, with 7 bases fitting TRBD1. CDR1 and CDR2 (germline): SGHTA, FQGNSA. This CDR3 spans 15 amino acids. V shed 2 bases, J shed 5 bases, and the junction held 5 bases outside the gene matches. The CDR3 region is CASSLRGLGTGELFF. The CDR3 DNA reads as TGTGCCAGCAGCTTAAGGGGGCTCGGGACCGGGGAGCTGTTTTTT. The full variable domain, rest sourced from reference TRBV7-2 and TRBJ2-2, is GAGVSQSPSNKVTEKGKDVELRCDPISGHTALYWYRQSLGQGLEFLIYFQGNSAPDKSGLPSDRFSAERTGGSVSTLTIQRTQQEDSAVYLCASSLRGLGTGELFFGEGSRLTVL.

This clonotype turned up a few times. The V and J genes are TRBV6-5 and TRBJ1-3, with unresolved D. V lost 5 bases and J 0 bases, leaving 8 bases between the germline ends. The CDR3 contains 14 residues. CDR1 is MNHEY, CDR2 SVGAGI, per germline. DNA for the CDR3: TGTGCCAGCAGTCCTACTATCTCTGGAAACACCATATATTTT. Amino acids: CASSPTISGNTIYF.

This clonotype has a handful of counts. A much larger clone lies a single base off, so this may be a read error. The chain employs TRBV7-2 and TRBJ2-2; a possible D gene is TRBD2 (6 bases). Trimming removed 5 bases at V and 4 bases at J, with 8 bases between. The CDR3 consists of 13 residues. Germline-derived CDR1 and CDR2 are SGHTA and FQGNSA. The CDR3 DNA follows: TGTGCCAGCAGCAAGACTAGCACCGGGGAGCTGTTTTTT. Amino acids: CASSKTSTGELFF.

This clonotype was seen a few times. This chain links TRBV7-3 with TRBJ2-2; D not resolved. The CDR3 sequence is 15 residues long. Deletions cut 5 bases from V and 6 bases from J, with 16 bases between. The germline gives CDR1 SGHTA, CDR2 FQGTGA. The CDR3 protein is CASSRAPGIAGELFF. In DNA, the CDR3 is TGTGCCAGCAGCCGGGCCCCCGGTATCGCCGGGGAGCTGTTTTTT.

This clonotype was recorded at least ten times. This rearrangement joins TRBV7-8 to TRBJ1-1; D uncertain. The CDR3 contains 15 residues. Germline values: CDR1 SGHVS, CDR2 FQNEAQ. V gave up 4 bases and J gave up 0 bases, with 12 bases separating them. CDR3 amino acids: CASSSLVAVNTEAFF. CDR3 coding DNA: TGTGCCAGCAGCTCCCTTGTGGCAGTGAACACTGAAGCTTTCTTT.

This clonotype has a handful of counts. This sequence joins TRBV3-1 and TRBJ2-7; D call uncertain. The CDR3 runs to 14 residues. V lost 4 bases and J lost 5, with 15 bases in between. CDR1 and CDR2 from the germline V gene are LGHDT and YNNKEL (reference sequence). The CDR3 bases are TGTGCCAGCAGCCGGTCTAGTCCCCATCACGAGCAGTACTTC. It codes for CASSRSSPHHEQYF.

This clonotype was counted many times. The J gene is TRBJ1-1, the V gene TRBV7-9; D uncertain. CDR1 SEHNR and CDR2 FQNEAQ come from the germline V gene (reference sequence). The CDR3 totals 12 residues. Trimming cost V 4 bases and J 4 bases, with 7 bases left between them. The CDR3 DNA follows: TGTGCCAGCAGCTGGGGTCTCACTGAAGCTTTCTTT. Protein: CASSWGLTEAFF.

A word on this clonotype: A much bigger clone sits one base away, suggesting this may be a read error. The chain links TRBV29-1 to TRBJ2-2; 7 bases match TRBD2. The germline gives CDR1 SQVTM, CDR2 ANQGSEA. The CDR3 length is 14 residues. The CDR3 is CSVERAGSSGEPFF. For the CDR3, the DNA is TGCAGCGTTGAGCGAGCGGGATCATCCGGGGAGCCGTTTTTT.

This clonotype showed up just once. The chain links TRBV25-1 to TRBJ2-7; 7 nucleotides agree with TRBD1. Trimming removed 8 bases from V and 2 bases from J; junction bases left unmatched: 18. This CDR3 spans 17 amino acids. Germline lookup yields CDR1 MGHDK and CDR2 SYGVNS. In DNA form, the CDR3 reads TGTGCCAGCTCCTCTTCCCTTTCCGGGACAGCCCCCTACGAGCAGTACTTC. Its protein product is CASSSSLSGTAPYEQYF.

The chain carries TRBV5-4 and TRBJ2-7; D is unclear. The CDR3 has 15 amino acids. CDR1 is SGHNT, CDR2 YYREEE, per germline (reference sequence). V lost 2 bases to trimming and J lost 2 bases, with 14 bases between them. The CDR3 DNA reads TGTGCCAGCAGCTTTGGGGTGGATGGGACCTACGAGCAGTACTTC. Translating gives CASSFGVDGTYEQYF.

This chain links TRBV5-5 with TRBJ2-3; unclear D gene. This CDR3 contains 14 residues. With 4 bases removed from V and 2 bases from J, the gap between germline ends came to 11 bases. The germline gives CDR1 SGHKS, CDR2 YYEKEE (reference sequence). CDR3 region: CASSETQFTDTQYF. CDR3 coding DNA: TGTGCCAGCAGCGAGACCCAGTTCACAGATACGCAGTATTTT. Full variable domain (remainder filled in from reference TRBV5-5 and TRBJ2-3): DAGVTQSPTHLIKTRGQQVTLRCSPISGHKSVSWYQQVLGQGPQFIFQYYEKEERGRGNFPDRFSARQFPNYSSELNVNALLLGDSALYLCASSETQFTDTQYFGPGTRLTVL.